A single sample gave rise to the 7 T cell receptor beta chains below, sequenced in a study of shared clonotypes between healthy human individuals. Profiling relied on immunoSEQ multiplex PCR, and the TCRdb table lists in-frame clones only, not all of them. This sample has about 2.3 million clones, with 85% to 95% found just once. Sequencing was carried out using naive CD4+ T cells from PBMCs. Subset reported: CD45RA+ positively selected. The receptors were gathered from a man aged 18 to 30 in good health. Some clones in this sample may be carry-over from other donors' samples.

The V and J genes are TRBV30 and TRBJ2-3; TRBD1 might be the D (6 bases). The germline gives CDR1 GTSNPN, CDR2 SVGIG (reference sequence). The CDR3 has 15 amino acids. Trimming cost V 5 bases and J 0 bases, with 15 bases left between them. CDR3 sequence: CAWGRQATSTDTQYF. The CDR3 coding sequence is TGTGCCTGGGGGAGACAGGCCACTAGCACAGATACGCAGTATTTT.

This chain links TRBV7-2 with TRBJ2-7, with D perhaps TRBD1 (5 bases). The CDR3 contains 16 residues. V lost 5 bases and J 2 bases, leaving 19 bases between the germline ends. Germline V gene data show CDR1 as SGHTA and CDR2 as FQGNSA. Written as DNA, the CDR3 is TGTGCCAGCAGCCCAAATGGGCCCAGGGTAACCTACGAGCAGTACTTC. Encoded protein: CASSPNGPRVTYEQYF.

This CDR3 reads CASSLIFMNTEAFF. CDR3 in DNA: TGTGCCAGCAGCTTAATATTCATGAACACTGAAGCTTTCTTT. V and J are TRBV5-5 and TRBJ1-1; D is undetermined. The CDR3 consists of 14 residues. Germline V gives CDR1 SGHKS, CDR2 YYEKEE (reference sequence). V was clipped by 2 bases and J by 0 bases, with 8 bases between them.

The chain links TRBV5-8 to TRBJ1-2; 9 bases map to TRBD1. V lost 0 bases, J lost 4 bases, and 7 bases stayed unmatched. CDR1 and CDR2 (germline): SGHTS, YDEGEE. The CDR3 extends over 16 amino acids. CDR3 in amino acids: CASSLAGQGLGYGYTF. DNA for the CDR3: TGTGCCAGCAGCTTGGCGGGACAGGGCCTCGGCTATGGCTACACCTTC.

The rearrangement links TRBV6-6 to TRBJ2-5; 7 bases match TRBD1. This CDR3 spans 14 amino acids. The germline V gene has CDR1 MNHNY and CDR2 SVGAGI (reference sequence). The V gene end was trimmed by 6 bases and the J gene end by 3 bases; junction bases not matched to a gene: 7. In DNA form, the CDR3 reads TGTGCCAGCAGCTCCGGGACAGCAAAAGAGACCCAGTACTTC. Protein sequence: CASSSGTAKETQYF.

This sequence joins TRBV28 and TRBJ2-7, with TRBD1 as a possible D gene (6 bases). V lost 6 bases, J lost 6 bases, and 24 bases lay in between. Germline V gene lookup returns CDR1 MDHEN and CDR2 SYDVKM. CDR3 length equals 16 residues. The CDR3 region is CASSLTGTPPRGEQYF. The CDR3 region has the DNA TGTGCCAGCAGCCTGACCGGGACACCTCCTCGGGGCGAGCAGTACTTC.

The chain joins TRBV7-2 to TRBJ1-4; D remains unclear. The CDR3 covers 13 residues. V was shortened by 4 bases and J by 8 bases, with 11 bases between the two germline ends. Germline V gives CDR1 SGHTA, CDR2 FQGNSA. CDR3 nucleotide sequence: TGTGCCAGCAGCTGGGGATCGGGGGAAAAACTGTTTTTT. Translating gives CASSWGSGEKLFF.